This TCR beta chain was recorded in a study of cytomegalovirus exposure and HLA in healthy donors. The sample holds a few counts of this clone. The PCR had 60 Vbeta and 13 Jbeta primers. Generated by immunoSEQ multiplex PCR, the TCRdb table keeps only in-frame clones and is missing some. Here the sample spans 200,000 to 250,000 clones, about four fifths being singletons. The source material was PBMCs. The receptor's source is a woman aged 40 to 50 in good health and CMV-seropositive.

DNA of the CDR3: TGTGCCAGCAGCTCCGGGACAGCTAGTTATGGCTACACCTTC. Its protein product is CASSSGTASYGYTF. The rearrangement uses TRBV7-2 and TRBJ1-2, with 7 bases aligning to TRBD1. Germline CDR1 SGHTA, CDR2 FQGNSA. V trimming: 4 bases; J trimming: 5 bases; junction bases outside the gene matches: 7. CDR3 size: 14 residues.